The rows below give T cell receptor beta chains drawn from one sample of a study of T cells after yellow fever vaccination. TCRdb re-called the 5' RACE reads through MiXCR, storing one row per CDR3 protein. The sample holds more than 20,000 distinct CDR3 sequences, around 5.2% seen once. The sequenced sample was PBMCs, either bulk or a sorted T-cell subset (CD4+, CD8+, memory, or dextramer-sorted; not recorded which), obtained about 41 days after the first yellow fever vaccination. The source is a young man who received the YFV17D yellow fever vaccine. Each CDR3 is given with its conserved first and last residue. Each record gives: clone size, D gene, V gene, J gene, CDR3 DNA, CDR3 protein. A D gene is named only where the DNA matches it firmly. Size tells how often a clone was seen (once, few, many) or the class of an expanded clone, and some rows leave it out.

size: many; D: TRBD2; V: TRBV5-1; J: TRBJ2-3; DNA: TGCGCCAGCAGCTTTCGGGGAGGGACAGATACGCAGTATTTT; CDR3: CASSFRGGTDTQYF
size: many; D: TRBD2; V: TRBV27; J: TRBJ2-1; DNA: TGTGCCAGCACCCGGGAGGGCGGTGAGCAGTTCTTC; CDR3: CASTREGGEQFF
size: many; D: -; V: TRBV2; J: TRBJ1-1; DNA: TGTGCCAGCAGTGAAAGGGGGGGGGAAAAGAACACTGAAGCTTTCTTT; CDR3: CASSERGGEKNTEAFF
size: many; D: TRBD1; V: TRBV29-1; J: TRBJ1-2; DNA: TGCAGCGTTGGTCAGGGGGCTGGCTACACCTTC; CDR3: CSVGQGAGYTF
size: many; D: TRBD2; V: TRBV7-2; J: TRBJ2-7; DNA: TGTGCCAGCAGGCAGCGGGGGTGGGGGCCCTACGAGCAGTACTTC; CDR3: CASRQRGWGPYEQYF
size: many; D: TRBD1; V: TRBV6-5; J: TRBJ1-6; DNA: TGTGCCAGCAGTTTCCAGGGACAGGGAACTCGATCACCCCTCCACTTT; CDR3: CASSFQGQGTRSPLHF
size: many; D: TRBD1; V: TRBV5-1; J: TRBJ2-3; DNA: TGCGCCAGCAGTTGGACAGGGGGCACAGATACGCAGTATTTT; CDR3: CASSWTGGTDTQYF
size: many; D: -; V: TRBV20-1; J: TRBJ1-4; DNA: TGCAGTGCTCGGGGGGGGCCGAATGAAAAACTGTTTTTT; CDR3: CSARGGPNEKLFF
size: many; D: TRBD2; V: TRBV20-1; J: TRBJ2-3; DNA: TGCAGTGCTAGGCGCAGCGGGGGGGCAACAGATACGCAGTATTTT; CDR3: CSARRSGGATDTQYF
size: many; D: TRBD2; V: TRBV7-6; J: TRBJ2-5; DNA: TGTGCCAGCAGATGGGATTCGGGGGGGCAAGAGACCCAGTACTTC; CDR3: CASRWDSGGQETQYF
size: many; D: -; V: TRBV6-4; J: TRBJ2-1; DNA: TGTGCCAGCAGTGAAACAGTAGATTACAATGAGCAGTTCTTC; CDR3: CASSETVDYNEQFF
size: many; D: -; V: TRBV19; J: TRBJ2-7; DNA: TGTGCCAGTAGTAAGGGGGGGGCGTTCTACGAGCAGTACTTC; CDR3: CASSKGGAFYEQYF
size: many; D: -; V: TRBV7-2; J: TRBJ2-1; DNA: TGTGCCAGCAGCGGATATCACAATGAGCAGTTCTTC; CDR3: CASSGYHNEQFF
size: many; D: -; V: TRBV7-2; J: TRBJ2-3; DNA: TGTGCCAGCAGTCTAAGGCAGGGAAGCACAGATACGCAGTATTTT; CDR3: CASSLRQGSTDTQYF
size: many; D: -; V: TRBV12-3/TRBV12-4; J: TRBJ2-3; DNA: TGTGCCAGCAGTTACGCAGATACGCAGTATTTT; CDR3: CASSYADTQYF
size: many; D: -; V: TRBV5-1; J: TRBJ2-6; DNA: TGCGCCAGCAGCTCGGTGGGGGGCTCTGGGGCCAACGTCCTGACTTTC; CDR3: CASSSVGGSGANVLTF
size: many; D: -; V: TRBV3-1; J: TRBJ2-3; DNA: TGTGCCAGCAGCCTCCGCCCTTGGAATACGCAGTATTTT; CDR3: CASSLRPWNTQYF
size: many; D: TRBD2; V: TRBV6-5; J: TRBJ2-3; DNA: TGTGCCAGCAGTGACTCAACTAGCGGGGGGGCTGATACGCAGTATTTT; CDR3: CASSDSTSGGADTQYF
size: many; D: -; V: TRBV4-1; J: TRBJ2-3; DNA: TGCGCCAGCAGCCAAGATCGACTACTCACAGATACGCAGTATTTT; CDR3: CASSQDRLLTDTQYF
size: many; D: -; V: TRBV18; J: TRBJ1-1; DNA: TGTGCCAGCTCCCCCATTGAAGGGACTGAAGCTTTCTTT; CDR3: CASSPIEGTEAFF
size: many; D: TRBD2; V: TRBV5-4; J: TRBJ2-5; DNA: TGTGCCAGCAGCTTGGCCGGGGAGGGACGCGAGACCCAGTACTTC; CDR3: CASSLAGEGRETQYF
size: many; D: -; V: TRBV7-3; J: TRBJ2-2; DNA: TGTGCCAGCAGCTCCGCCGGGACCGAATCCGGGGAGCTGTTTTTT; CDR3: CASSSAGTESGELFF
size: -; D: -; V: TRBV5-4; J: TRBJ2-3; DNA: TGTGCCAGCAGCTTCGGGGGGCAAGAGGATACGCAGTATTTT; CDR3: CASSFGGQEDTQYF
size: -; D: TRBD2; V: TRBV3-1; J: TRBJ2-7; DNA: TGTGCCAGCAGCCGACTAGCGGGGGCGCGTTACGAGCAGTACTTC; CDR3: CASSRLAGARYEQYF
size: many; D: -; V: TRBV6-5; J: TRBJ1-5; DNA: TGTGCCAGCAGTTCGGGATTAACAGGGAATCAGCCCCAGCATTTT; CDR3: CASSSGLTGNQPQHF
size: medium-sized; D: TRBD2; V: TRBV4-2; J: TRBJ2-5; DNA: TGTGCCAGCAGCCAAGTCCCCCTCACTCTAGCGGGGGGGCAAGAGACCCAGTACTTC; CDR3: CASSQVPLTLAGGQETQYF
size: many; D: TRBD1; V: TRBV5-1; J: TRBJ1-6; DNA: TGCGCCAGCAGCTTGGAAGGGACAGGGGTTTCACCCCTCCACTTT; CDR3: CASSLEGTGVSPLHF
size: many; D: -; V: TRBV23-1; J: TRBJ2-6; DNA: TGCGCCAGCAGTCAATCAACGGACGGGGACTCTGGGGCCAACGTCCTGACTTTC; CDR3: CASSQSTDGDSGANVLTF
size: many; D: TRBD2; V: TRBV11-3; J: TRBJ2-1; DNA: TGTGCCAGCAGCATCGGGACTAGCGGGGGGGCCAATGAGCAGTTCTTC; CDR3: CASSIGTSGGANEQFF
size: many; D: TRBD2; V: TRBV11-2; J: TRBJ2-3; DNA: TGTGCCAGCAGCTTGGGAGCGGGGGGTAGCACAGATACGCAGTATTTT; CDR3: CASSLGAGGSTDTQYF
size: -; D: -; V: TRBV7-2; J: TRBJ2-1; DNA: TGTGCCAGCAGAGCCTACAATGAGCAGTTCTTC; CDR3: CASRAYNEQFF
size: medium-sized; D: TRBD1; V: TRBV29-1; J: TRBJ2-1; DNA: TGCAGCGTTGAAGGGGGGGACAGGGAAGACAATGAGCAGTTCTTC; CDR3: CSVEGGDREDNEQFF
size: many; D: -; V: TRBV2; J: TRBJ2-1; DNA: TGTGCCAGCAAAACTCTGCAGGGGACCGGCGGGAAGAATGAGCAGTTCTTC; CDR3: CASKTLQGTGGKNEQFF
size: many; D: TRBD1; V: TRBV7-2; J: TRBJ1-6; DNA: TGTGCCAGCAGCGAAGGACAGGGGATGAGTTCACCCCTCCACTTT; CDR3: CASSEGQGMSSPLHF
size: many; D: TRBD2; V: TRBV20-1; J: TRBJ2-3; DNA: TGCAGTGCTAGAGCCGTAGCGGGGGGAAGAACTAGCACAGATACGCAGTATTTT; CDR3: CSARAVAGGRTSTDTQYF
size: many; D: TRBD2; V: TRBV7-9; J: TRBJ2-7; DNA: TGTGCCAGCAGCCGGGGACTAGCGTACTACGAGCAGTACTTC; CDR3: CASSRGLAYYEQYF
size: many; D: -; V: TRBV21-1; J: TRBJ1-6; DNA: TGTGCCAGCAGGACAGGGGCATATAATTCACCCCTCCACTTT; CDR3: CASRTGAYNSPLHF
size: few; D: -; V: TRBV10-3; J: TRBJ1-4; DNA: TGTGCCATCAGAGATCCAGGGACTAAGGATGAAAAACTGTTTTTT; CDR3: CAIRDPGTKDEKLFF
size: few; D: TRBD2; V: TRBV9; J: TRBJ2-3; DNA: TGTGCCAGCAGCGTAGACCCCGGGGGGGTTTCTAGCACAGATACGCAGTATTTT; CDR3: CASSVDPGGVSSTDTQYF
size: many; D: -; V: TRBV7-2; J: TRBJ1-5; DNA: TGTGCCAGCAGCTTAAGTCAGGGCCGGAATCAGCCCCAGCATTTT; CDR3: CASSLSQGRNQPQHF
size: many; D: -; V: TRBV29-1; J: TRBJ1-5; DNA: TGCACCCCCCCCCCTTCCACCCGATGGGGCAATCAGCCCCAGCATTTT; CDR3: CTPPPSTRWGNQPQHF
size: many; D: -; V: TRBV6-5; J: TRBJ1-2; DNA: TGTGCCACCCTAGGAAGAAATGGCTACACCTTC; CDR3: CATLGRNGYTF